The T cell receptor (beta chain) under discussion was sequenced for a study of blood T cells in healthy people across ages. A sample-barcoded 5' primer and a J-beta primer mix were used in a second PCR of roughly 7 to 12 cycles. MiXCR was run by TCRdb on the 5' RACE reads, yielding one entry per CDR3 protein. The sample yields 1.5 million or so distinct CDR3 sequences, less than 45% seen once. Extracted total RNA amounted to at least 5 micrograms for each sample. Regarding the study as a whole: Estimated diversity across one million T cells was deemed an underestimate. A roughly linear fall in TCR beta diversity per million T cells was seen with increasing age. The study lacked donor CMV status, which possibly confounded expanded clonotype changes.

For this clonotype: Its antigen is not known.

The CDR3 is 19 amino acids. Germline V CDR1 and CDR2: MGHRA, YSYEKL. The V segment lost 4 bases and the J segment 2 bases; nucleotides outside the gene matches: 14. The receptor's source is a young woman in good health. Sequencing was carried out using blood. The chain employs TRBV4-1 and TRBJ2-6, with 7 bases matching TRBD1. CDR3 residues: CASSPLQGQTSAGANVLTF. CDR3 sequence (DNA): TGCGCCAGCAGCCCCTTACAGGGACAGACCTCTGCTGGGGCCAACGTCCTGACTTTC.